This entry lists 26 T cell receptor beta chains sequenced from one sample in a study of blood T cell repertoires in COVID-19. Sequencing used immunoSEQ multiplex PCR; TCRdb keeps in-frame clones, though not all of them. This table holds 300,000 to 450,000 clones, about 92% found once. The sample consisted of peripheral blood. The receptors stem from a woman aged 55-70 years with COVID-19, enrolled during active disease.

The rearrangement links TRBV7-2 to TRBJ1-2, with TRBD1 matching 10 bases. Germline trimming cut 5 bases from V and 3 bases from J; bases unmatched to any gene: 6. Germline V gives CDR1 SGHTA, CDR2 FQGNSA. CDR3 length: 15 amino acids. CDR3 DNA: TGTGCCAGCAGCGAGGGACAGGGGACATACTATGGCTACACCTTC. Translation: CASSEGQGTYYGYTF.

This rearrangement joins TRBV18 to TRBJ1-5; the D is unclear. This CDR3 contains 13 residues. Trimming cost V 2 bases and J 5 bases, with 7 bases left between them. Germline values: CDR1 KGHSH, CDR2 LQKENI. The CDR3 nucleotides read TGTGCCAGCTCACCATACACCGATCAGCCCCAGCATTTT. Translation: CASSPYTDQPQHF. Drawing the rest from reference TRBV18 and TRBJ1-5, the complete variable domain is NAGVMQNPRHLVRRRGQEARLRCSPMKGHSHVYWYRQLPEEGLKFMVYLQKENIIDESGMPKERFSAEFPKEGPSILRIQQVVRGDSAAYFCASSPYTDQPQHFGDGTRLSIL.

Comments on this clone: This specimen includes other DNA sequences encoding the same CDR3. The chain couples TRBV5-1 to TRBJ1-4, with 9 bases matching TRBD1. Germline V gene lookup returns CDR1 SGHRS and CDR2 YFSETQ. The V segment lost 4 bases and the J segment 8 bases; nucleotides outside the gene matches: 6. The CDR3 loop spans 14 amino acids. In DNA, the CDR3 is TGCGCCAGCAGCCAGGGACAGGGACGGGAAAAACTGTTTTTT. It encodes CASSQGQGREKLFF. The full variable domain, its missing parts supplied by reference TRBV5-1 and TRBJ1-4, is KAGVTQTPRYLIKTRGQQVTLSCSPISGHRSVSWYQQTPGQGLQFLFEYFSETQRNKGNFPGRFSGRQFSNSRSEMNVSTLELGDSALYLCASSQGQGREKLFFGSGTQLSVL.

The CDR3 coding sequence is TGTGCCAGCAGCTTAGGCGAAGGGGGCTCCTACGAGCAGTACTTC. This sequence encodes CASSLGEGGSYEQYF. The chain is built from TRBV7-2 and TRBJ2-7; TRBD1 might be the D (6 bases). This CDR3 is 15 amino acids long. The germline V gene has CDR1 SGHTA and CDR2 FQGNSA. With 1 base removed from V and 0 bases from J, the gap between germline ends came to 10 bases.

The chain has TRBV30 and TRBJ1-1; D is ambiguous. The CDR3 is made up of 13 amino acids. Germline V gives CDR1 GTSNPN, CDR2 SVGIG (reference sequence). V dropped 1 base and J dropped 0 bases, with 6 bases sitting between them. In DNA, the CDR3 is TGTGCCTGGAGTGACGGGTTGAACACTGAAGCTTTCTTT. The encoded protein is CAWSDGLNTEAFF.

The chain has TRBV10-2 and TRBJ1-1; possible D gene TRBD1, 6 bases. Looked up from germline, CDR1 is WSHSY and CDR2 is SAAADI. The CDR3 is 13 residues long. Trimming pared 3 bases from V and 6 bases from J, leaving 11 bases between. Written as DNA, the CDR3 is TGCGCCAGCAGTGAAGGGGGAGAATCTGAAGCTTTCTTT. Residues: CASSEGGESEAFF.

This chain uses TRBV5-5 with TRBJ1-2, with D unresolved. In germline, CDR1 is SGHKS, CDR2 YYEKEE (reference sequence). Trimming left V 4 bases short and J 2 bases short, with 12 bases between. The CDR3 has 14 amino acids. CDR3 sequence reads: CASSLARTNYGYTF. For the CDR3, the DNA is TGTGCCAGCAGCCTAGCGCGGACGAACTATGGCTACACCTTC.

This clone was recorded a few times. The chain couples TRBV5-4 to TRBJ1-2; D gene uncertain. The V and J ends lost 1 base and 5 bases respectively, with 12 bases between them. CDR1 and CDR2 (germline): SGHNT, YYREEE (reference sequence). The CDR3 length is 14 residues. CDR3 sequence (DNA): TGTGCCAGCAGCTTGAAGGGCGGGCAGTATGGCTACACCTTC. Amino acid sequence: CASSLKGGQYGYTF.

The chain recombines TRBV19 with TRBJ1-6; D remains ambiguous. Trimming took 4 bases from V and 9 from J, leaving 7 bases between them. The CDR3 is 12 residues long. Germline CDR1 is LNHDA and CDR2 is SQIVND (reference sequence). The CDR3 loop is CASSTLSSPLHF. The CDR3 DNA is TGTGCCAGTAGTACCCTTAGTTCACCCCTCCACTTT.

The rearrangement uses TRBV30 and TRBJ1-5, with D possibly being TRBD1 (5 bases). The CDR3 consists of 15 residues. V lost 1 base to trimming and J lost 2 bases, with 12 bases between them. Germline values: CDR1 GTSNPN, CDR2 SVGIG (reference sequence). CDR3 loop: CAWSEGEVGNQPQHF. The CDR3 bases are TGTGCCTGGAGTGAAGGGGAGGTGGGCAATCAGCCCCAGCATTTT.

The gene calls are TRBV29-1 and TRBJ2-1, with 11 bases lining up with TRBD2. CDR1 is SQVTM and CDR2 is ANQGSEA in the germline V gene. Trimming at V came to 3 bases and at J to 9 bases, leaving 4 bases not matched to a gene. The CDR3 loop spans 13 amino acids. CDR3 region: CSVDLSGGGEQFF. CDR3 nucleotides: TGCAGCGTTGATCTTAGCGGGGGGGGTGAGCAGTTCTTC.

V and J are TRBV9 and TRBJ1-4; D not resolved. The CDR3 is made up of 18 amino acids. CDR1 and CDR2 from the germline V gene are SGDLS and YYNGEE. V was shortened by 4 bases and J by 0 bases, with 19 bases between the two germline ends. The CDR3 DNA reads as TGTGCCAGCAGCCCGAGGGCGGGGTCTCCTGCAACTAATGAAAAACTGTTTTTT. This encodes CASSPRAGSPATNEKLFF.

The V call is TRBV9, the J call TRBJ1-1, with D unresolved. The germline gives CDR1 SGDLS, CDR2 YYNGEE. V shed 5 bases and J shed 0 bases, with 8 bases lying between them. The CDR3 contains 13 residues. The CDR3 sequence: CASSYTVNTEAFF. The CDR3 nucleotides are TGTGCCAGCAGTTATACAGTGAACACTGAAGCTTTCTTT.

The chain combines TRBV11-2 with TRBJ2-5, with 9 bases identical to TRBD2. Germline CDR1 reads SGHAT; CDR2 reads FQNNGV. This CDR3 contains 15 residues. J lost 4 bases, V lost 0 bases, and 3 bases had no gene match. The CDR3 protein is CASSLELAGAETQYF. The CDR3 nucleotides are TGTGCCAGCAGCTTAGAGTTAGCGGGGGCAGAGACCCAGTACTTC.

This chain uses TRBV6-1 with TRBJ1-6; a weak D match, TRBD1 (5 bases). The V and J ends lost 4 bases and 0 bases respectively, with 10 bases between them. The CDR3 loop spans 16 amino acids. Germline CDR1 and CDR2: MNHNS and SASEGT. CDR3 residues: CASSGDSRSYNSPLHF. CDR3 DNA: TGTGCCAGCAGTGGGGACTCCCGCTCCTATAATTCACCCCTCCACTTT.

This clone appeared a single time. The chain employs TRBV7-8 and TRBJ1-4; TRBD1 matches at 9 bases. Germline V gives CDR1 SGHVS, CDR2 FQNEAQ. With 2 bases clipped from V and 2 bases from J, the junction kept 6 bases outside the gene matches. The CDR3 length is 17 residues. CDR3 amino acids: CASSLMTGGLTNEKLFF. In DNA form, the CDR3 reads TGTGCCAGCAGCTTAATGACAGGGGGATTGACTAATGAAAAACTGTTTTTT.

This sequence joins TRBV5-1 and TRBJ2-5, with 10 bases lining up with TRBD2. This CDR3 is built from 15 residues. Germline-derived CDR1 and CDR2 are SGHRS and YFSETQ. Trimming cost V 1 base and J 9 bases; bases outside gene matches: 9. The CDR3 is CASSLTSGVVEAQYF. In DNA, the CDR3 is TGCGCCAGCAGCTTGACTAGCGGGGTTGTTGAGGCCCAGTACTTC. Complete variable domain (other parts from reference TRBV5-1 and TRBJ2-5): KAGVTQTPRYLIKTRGQQVTLSCSPISGHRSVSWYQQTPGQGLQFLFEYFSETQRNKGNFPGRFSGRQFSNSRSEMNVSTLELGDSALYLCASSLTSGVVEAQYFGPGTRLLVL.

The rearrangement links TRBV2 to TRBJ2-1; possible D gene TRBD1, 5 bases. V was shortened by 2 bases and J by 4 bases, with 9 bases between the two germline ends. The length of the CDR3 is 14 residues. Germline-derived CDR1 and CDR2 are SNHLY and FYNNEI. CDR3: CASSEQDRYNEQFF. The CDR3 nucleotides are TGTGCCAGCAGTGAACAAGACAGATACAATGAGCAGTTCTTC. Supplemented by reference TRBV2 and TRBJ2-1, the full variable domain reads EPEVTQTPSHQVTQMGQEVILRCVPISNHLYFYWYRQILGQKVEFLVSFYNNEISEKSEIFDDQFSVERPDGSNFTLKIRSTKLEDSAMYFCASSEQDRYNEQFFGPGTRLTVL.

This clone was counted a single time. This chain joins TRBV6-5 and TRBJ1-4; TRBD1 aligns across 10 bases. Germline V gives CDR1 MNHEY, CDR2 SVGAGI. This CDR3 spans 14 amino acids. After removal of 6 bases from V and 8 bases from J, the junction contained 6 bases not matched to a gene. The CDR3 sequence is CASSPGQGWEKLFF. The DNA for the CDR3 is TGTGCCAGCAGCCCGGGACAGGGGTGGGAAAAACTGTTTTTT.

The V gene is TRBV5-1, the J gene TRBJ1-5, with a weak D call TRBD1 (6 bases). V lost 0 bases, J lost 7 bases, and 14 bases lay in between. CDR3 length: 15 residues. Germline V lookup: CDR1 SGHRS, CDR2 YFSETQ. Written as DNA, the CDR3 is TGCGCCAGCAGCTTGGCAGGGGCCACGGGACAGCCCCAGCATTTT. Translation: CASSLAGATGQPQHF.

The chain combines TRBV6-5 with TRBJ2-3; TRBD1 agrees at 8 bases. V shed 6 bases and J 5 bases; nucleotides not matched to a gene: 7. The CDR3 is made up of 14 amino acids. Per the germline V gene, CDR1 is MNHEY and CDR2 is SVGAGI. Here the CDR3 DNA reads TGTGCCAGCAGCCCCGGACAGGGACTAGATACGCAGTATTTT. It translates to CASSPGQGLDTQYF.

As DNA, the CDR3 is TGTGCCAGCAGCTTCGGGACAGGGGCCTACGAGCAGTACTTC. Translating it yields CASSFGTGAYEQYF. The genes are TRBV5-4 and TRBJ2-7, with 10 bases lining up with TRBD1. The V gene's germline CDR1 is SGHNT and CDR2 YYREEE (reference sequence). The length of the CDR3 is 14 residues. Unmatched junction bases numbered 1, after V lost 2 bases and J lost 2 bases.

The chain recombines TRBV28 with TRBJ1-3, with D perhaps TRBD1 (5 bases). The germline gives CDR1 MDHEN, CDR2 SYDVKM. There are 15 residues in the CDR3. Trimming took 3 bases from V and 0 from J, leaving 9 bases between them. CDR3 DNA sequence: TGTGCCAGCAGTTTGGGGGGATTCTCTGGAAACACCATATATTTT. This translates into CASSLGGFSGNTIYF.

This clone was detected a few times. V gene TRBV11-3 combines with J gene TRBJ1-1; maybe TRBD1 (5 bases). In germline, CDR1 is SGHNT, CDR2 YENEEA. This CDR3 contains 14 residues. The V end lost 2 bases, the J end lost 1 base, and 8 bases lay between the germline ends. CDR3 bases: TGTGCCAGCAGCTTACAGGGTCAGAACACTGAAGCTTTCTTT. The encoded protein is CASSLQGQNTEAFF.

CDR3 residues: CAVVRRDRVGQPQHF. CDR3 coding DNA: TGTGCCGTCGTTAGACGGGACAGGGTTGGTCAGCCCCAGCATTTT. The J gene is TRBJ1-5, the V gene TRBV6-5, with TRBD1 matching 9 bases. The CDR3 runs to 15 residues. The trim removed 11 bases at V and 6 bases at J, leaving 14 bases unmatched. Germline V gene data show CDR1 as MNHEY and CDR2 as SVGAGI.

CDR3 nucleotide sequence: TGTGCCAGCAGTCGCAGGGGGACCTACAATGAGCAGTTCTTC. It translates to CASSRRGTYNEQFF. This chain connects TRBV27 to TRBJ2-1; 7 bases agree with TRBD1. V dropped 5 bases and J dropped 2; count of bases not matched to a gene: 3. CDR3 size: 14 residues. The germline CDR1 and CDR2 sequences are MNHEY and SMNVEV (reference sequence).